This is a list of T cell receptor beta chains from one sample in a study of OX40 agonist ivuxolimab in advanced cancers. TCRdb's table, derived via immunoSEQ multiplex PCR, lists solely in-frame clones and lacks some. Counted here are some 68,000 clones, roughly nine tenths occurring once; the ten biggest clones make up more than 10%. Sequences were derived from CD4+ or CD8+ T cells sorted from blood, sampled in a trial of the OX40 agonist ivuxolimab. The receptors were gathered from an adult with an advanced solid tumor such as melanoma, head and neck, liver or kidney cancer. The CDR3 runs from the conserved cysteine through the conserved F or W. The order of the fields is J gene, clone size, D gene, V gene, CDR3 protein, CDR3 DNA. A D gene is named only where the DNA matches it firmly. Some rows have no size entry. The others give once, few or many, or a class for an expanded clone.

TRBJ1-2 | - | TRBD1 | TRBV19 | CASSAGTGLGYTF | TGTGCCAGTAGTGCCGGGACAGGACTTGGCTACACCTTC
TRBJ1-2 | - | - | TRBV27 | CASSLSGGSYGYTF | TGTGCCAGCAGTTTATCCGGGGGGAGCTATGGCTACACCTTC
TRBJ1-2 | - | - | TRBV10-3 | CAISDDTGLSGYGYTF | TGTGCCATCAGTGATGACACAGGCCTTAGCGGCTATGGCTACACCTTC
TRBJ2-7 | - | TRBD1 | TRBV11-2 | CASSLERGTGLYF | TGTGCCAGCAGCTTAGAGAGGGGGACAGGCCTCTACTTC
TRBJ2-7 | - | TRBD1 | TRBV10-3 | CAISQDRGYEQYF | TGTGCCATCAGTCAAGACAGGGGCTACGAGCAGTACTTC
TRBJ2-3 | - | TRBD2 | TRBV5-1 | CASSWVSGESTDTQYF | TGCGCCAGCAGCTGGGTTAGCGGGGAGAGCACAGATACGCAGTATTTT
TRBJ1-4 | - | TRBD1 | TRBV2 | CASRNQGAPNEKLFF | TGTGCCAGCAGGAATCAGGGGGCTCCTAATGAAAAACTGTTTTTT
TRBJ1-6 | once | - | TRBV19 | CASSSPVISPLHF | TGTGCCAGTAGTTCTCCAGTTATTTCACCCCTCCACTTT
TRBJ2-7 | - | TRBD2 | TRBV6-1 | CASKALAGPLYEQYF | TGTGCCAGCAAGGCACTAGCGGGTCCCCTCTACGAGCAGTACTTC
TRBJ1-2 | - | TRBD1 | TRBV11-2 | CASSLRQGLSGYTF | TGTGCCAGCAGCCTCCGACAGGGGTTAAGTGGCTACACCTTC
TRBJ1-3 | - | TRBD1 | TRBV29-1 | CSVRSMNTGAGGNTIYF | TGCAGCGTTCGATCTATGAACACAGGGGCAGGGGGAAACACCATATATTTT
TRBJ2-7 | - | - | TRBV28 | CASSLGERRDEQYF | TGTGCCAGCAGTTTGGGGGAACGTCGGGACGAGCAGTACTTC
TRBJ2-5 | - | - | TRBV5-1 | CASSLGAGEETQYF | TGCGCCAGCAGCTTGGGGGCAGGGGAAGAGACCCAGTACTTC
TRBJ2-7 | - | - | TRBV19 | CASSIPHEQYF | TGTGCCAGTAGTATCCCTCACGAGCAGTACTTC
TRBJ1-2 | - | - | TRBV5-5 | CASRRVGTVYGYTF | TGTGCCAGCCGGAGGGTCGGGACGGTCTATGGCTACACCTTC
TRBJ1-2 | - | - | TRBV5-1 | CASSLAGVSYGYTF | TGCGCCAGCAGCTTGGCGGGGGTTAGCTATGGCTACACCTTC
TRBJ2-3 | - | TRBD2 | TRBV29-1 | CSVTSTSGGTTQYF | TGCAGCGTCACCTCCACTAGCGGGGGAACTACGCAGTATTTT
TRBJ1-6 | - | - | TRBV6-5 | CASNEGIDSPLHF | TGTGCCAGTAATGAGGGGATTGATTCACCCCTCCACTTT
TRBJ1-1 | once | - | TRBV19 | CASRGTRGGNTEAFF | TGTGCCAGTAGGGGGACAAGAGGCGGGAACACTGAAGCTTTCTTT
TRBJ2-5 | once | - | TRBV27 | CASSSDYEETQYF | TGTGCCAGCAGTTCGGACTACGAAGAGACCCAGTACTTC
TRBJ2-1 | - | - | TRBV4-1 | CASSQGSYNEQFF | TGCGCCAGCAGCCAAGGTTCCTACAATGAGCAGTTCTTC
TRBJ2-1 | - | - | TRBV18 | CASSKDNEQFF | TGTGCCAGCTCAAAGGACAATGAGCAGTTCTTC
TRBJ1-5 | - | - | TRBV7-6 | CASSLNAGGGWQPQHF | TGTGCCAGCAGCTTAAATGCAGGTGGTGGATGGCAGCCCCAGCATTTT
TRBJ1-1 | - | - | TRBV27 | CASKSGGSANTEAFF | TGTGCCAGCAAATCCGGGGGTTCGGCGAACACTGAAGCTTTCTTT